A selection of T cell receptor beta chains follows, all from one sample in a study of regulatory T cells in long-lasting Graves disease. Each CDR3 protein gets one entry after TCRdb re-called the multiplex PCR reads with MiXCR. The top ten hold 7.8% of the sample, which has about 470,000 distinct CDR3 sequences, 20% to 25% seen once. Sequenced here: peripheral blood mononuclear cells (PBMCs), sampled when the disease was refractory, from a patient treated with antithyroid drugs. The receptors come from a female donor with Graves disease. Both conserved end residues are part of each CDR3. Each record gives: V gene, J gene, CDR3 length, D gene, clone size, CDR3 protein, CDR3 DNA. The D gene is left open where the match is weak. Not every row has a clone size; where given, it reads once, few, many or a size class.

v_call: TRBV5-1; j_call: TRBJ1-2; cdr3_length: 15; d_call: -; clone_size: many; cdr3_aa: CASSLAGRSNYGYTF; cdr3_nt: TGCGCCAGCAGCTTAGCGGGACGGAGTAACTATGGCTACACCTTC
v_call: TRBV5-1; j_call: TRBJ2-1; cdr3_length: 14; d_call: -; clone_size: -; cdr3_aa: CASSRDWGQGEQFF; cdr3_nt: TGCGCCAGCAGCCGAGATTGGGGGCAGGGTGAGCAGTTCTTC
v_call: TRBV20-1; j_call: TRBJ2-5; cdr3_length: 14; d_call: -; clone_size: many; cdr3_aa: CSARGLWGEETQYF; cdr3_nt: TGCAGTGCTAGAGGACTATGGGGGGAGGAGACCCAGTACTTC
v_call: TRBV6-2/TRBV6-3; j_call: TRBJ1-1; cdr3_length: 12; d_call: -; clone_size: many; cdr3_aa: CASSPGVTEAFF; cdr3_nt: TGTGCCAGCAGTCCTGGAGTGACTGAAGCTTTCTTT
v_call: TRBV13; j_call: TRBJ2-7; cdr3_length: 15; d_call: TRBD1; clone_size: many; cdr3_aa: CASSHGDSRTYEQYF; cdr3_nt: TGTGCCAGCAGCCATGGGGACAGTCGAACCTACGAGCAGTACTTC
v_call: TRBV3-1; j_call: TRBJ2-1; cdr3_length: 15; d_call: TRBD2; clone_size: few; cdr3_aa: CASSRRTSGRNEQFF; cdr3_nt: TGTGCCAGCAGCCGGAGGACTAGCGGGAGAAATGAGCAGTTCTTC
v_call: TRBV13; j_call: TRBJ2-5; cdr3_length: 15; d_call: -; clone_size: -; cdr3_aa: CASSIREDPKETQYF; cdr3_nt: TGTGCCAGCAGCATCCGAGAGGACCCGAAAGAGACCCAGTACTTC
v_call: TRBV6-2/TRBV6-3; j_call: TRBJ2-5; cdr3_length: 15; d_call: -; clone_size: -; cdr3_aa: CASSYLLGGSETQYF; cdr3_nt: TGTGCCAGCAGTTACCTACTTGGGGGGTCTGAGACCCAGTACTTC
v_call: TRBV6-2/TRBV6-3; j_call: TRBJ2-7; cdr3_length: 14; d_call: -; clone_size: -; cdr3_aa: CASSSRDFTSEQYF; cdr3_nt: TGTGCCAGCAGTTCCCGGGACTTCACTTCCGAGCAGTACTTC
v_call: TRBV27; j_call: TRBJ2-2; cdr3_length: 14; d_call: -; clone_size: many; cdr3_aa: CASSLFLNTGELFF; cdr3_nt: TGTGCCAGCAGTCTCTTCTTGAACACCGGGGAGCTGTTTTTT